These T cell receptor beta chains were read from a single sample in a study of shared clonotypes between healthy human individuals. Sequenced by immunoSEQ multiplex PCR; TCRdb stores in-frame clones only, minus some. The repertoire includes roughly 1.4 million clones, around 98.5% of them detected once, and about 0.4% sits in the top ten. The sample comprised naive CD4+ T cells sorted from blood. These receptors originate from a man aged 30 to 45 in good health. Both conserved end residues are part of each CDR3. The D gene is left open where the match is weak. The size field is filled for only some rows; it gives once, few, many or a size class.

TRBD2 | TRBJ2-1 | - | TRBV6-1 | TGTGCCGGGCGGGGGGGAAAGACTTACAATGAGCAGTTCTTC | CAGRGGKTYNEQFF
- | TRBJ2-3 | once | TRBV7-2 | TGTGCCAGCAGCCAAACTCGGGAAGATACGCAGTATTTT | CASSQTREDTQYF
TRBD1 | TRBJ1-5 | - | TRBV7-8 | TGTGCCAGCAGCCTCGCCCCGGGACAGGTTATCAATCAGCCCCAGCATTTT | CASSLAPGQVINQPQHF
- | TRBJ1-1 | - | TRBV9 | TGTGCCAGCAGCGGGACGGGCACTGAAGCTTTCTTT | CASSGTGTEAFF
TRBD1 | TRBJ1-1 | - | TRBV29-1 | TGCAGCGTCGGAACAGGGGAAAAAAGGGCTTTCTTT | CSVGTGEKRAFF
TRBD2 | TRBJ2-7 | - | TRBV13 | TGTGCCAGCAGGAAGACTAGCGGGGTGCTCTGGCGGGAGCAGTACTTC | CASRKTSGVLWREQYF
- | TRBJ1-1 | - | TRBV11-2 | TGTGCCAGCAGCTCGCATCTGGGCACTGAAGCTTTCTTT | CASSSHLGTEAFF
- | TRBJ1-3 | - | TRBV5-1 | TGCGCCAGCAGCTTGGACGCAGCGGGTAGAAACACCATATATTTT | CASSLDAAGRNTIYF
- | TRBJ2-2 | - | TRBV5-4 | TGTGCCAGCAGCTTGGGAGAAATCCGGGAGCTGTTTTTT | CASSLGEIRELFF
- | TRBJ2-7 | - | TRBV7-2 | TGTGCCAGCAGCCGCCTGGACGGATCCTACGAGCAGTACTTC | CASSRLDGSYEQYF
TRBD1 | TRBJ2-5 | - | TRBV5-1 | TGCGCCAGCAGCAGGGGACAGTATCAAGAGACCCAGTACTTC | CASSRGQYQETQYF
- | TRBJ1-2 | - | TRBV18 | TGTGCCAGCTCACCCAAATGGGCCAGGGTGGGTGGCTACACCTTC | CASSPKWARVGGYTF
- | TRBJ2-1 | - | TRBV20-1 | TGCAGTGCTTTACAGGTATCTGAGCAGTTCTTC | CSALQVSEQFF
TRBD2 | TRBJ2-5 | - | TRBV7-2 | TGTGCCAGCAGCCGCGGGGCTAGCGGCTGGGAGACCCAGTACTTC | CASSRGASGWETQYF
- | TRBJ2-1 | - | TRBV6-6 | TGTGCCAGCAGTTATCTGGGCGCCAGCTCCTACAATGAGCAGTTCTTC | CASSYLGASSYNEQFF
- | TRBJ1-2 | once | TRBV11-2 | TGTGCCAGCAGCTTAGATACAGAAGCCTATGGCTACACCTTC | CASSLDTEAYGYTF
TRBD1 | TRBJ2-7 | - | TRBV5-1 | TGCGCCAGCAGCTTGGAGGACAGGGTTTCCTACGAGCAGTACTTC | CASSLEDRVSYEQYF
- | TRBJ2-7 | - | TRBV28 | TGTGCCAGCAGTACCCGCTGGGCGGTCTCCTACGAGCAGTACTTC | CASSTRWAVSYEQYF
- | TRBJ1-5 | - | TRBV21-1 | TGTGCCAGCAGCAAAGGAAGGGGTGATCAGCCCCAGCATTTT | CASSKGRGDQPQHF
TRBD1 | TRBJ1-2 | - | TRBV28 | TGTGCCAGCAGGACCCCGGGACAGGGTCTTAACTATGGCTACACCTTC | CASRTPGQGLNYGYTF
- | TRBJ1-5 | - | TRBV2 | TGTGCCAGCAGTGCCAACAGGTATGAGAATCAGCCCCAGCATTTT | CASSANRYENQPQHF
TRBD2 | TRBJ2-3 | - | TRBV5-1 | TGCGCCAGCAGCTGGACTAGCGGGAGCGCAGATACGCAGTATTTT | CASSWTSGSADTQYF
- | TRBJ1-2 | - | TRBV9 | TGTGCCAGCAGCGTGGATCCCCAAGGCGATGGCTACACCTTC | CASSVDPQGDGYTF
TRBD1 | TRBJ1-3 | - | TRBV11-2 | TGTGCCAGCAGCTCCAACACAGGGGGCTCAGAAAACACCATATATTTT | CASSSNTGGSENTIYF
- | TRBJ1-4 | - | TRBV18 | TGTGCCAGCTCACCACCCGGCAGGGGAATTTCGACTAATGAAAAACTGTTTTTT | CASSPPGRGISTNEKLFF
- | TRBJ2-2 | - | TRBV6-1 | TGTGCCAGCAGTGAATCCCCAAGTTGGCGTACCACCGGGGAGCTGTTTTTT | CASSESPSWRTTGELFF
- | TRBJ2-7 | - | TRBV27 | TGTGCCAGCAGTTTTCGTTGGGGAAACGAGCAGTACTTC | CASSFRWGNEQYF
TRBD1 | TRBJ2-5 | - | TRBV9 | TGTGCCAGCAGAGTACCGGGACAGGGGGCGAAAGAGACCCAGTACTTC | CASRVPGQGAKETQYF
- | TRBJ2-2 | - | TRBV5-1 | TGCGCCAGCAGCTCATCACCCGGGGAGCTGTTTTTT | CASSSSPGELFF
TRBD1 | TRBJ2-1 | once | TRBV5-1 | TGCGCCAGCAGCATGGACAGGAGCTCCTACAATGAGCAGTTCTTC | CASSMDRSSYNEQFF
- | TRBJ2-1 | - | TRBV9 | TGTGCCAGCAGCCCAACCCCTTACAATGAGCAGTTCTTC | CASSPTPYNEQFF
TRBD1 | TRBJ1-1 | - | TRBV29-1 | TGCAGCGTTAAAGTACAGGGGACTGAAGCTTTCTTT | CSVKVQGTEAFF
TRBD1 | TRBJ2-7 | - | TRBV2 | TGTGCCAGCTGCCGGGACAGGGAGATTAACTACGAGCAGTACTTC | CASCRDREINYEQYF
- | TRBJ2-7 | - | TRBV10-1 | TGCGCCAGCAGTGAGTCCACAGGGTCGGCGTCGCCTTCCTACGAGCAGTACTTC | CASSESTGSASPSYEQYF
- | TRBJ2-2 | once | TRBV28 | TGTGCCAGCCAAGCCTCTAGTTTTCCCGGGGAGCTGTTTTTT | CASQASSFPGELFF
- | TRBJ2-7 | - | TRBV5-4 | TGTGCCAGCAGCGGACGTAACAGCTCCGAGCAGTACTTC | CASSGRNSSEQYF
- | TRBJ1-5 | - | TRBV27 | TGTGCCAGCAGTTCTCCATATCAGCCCCAGCATTTT | CASSSPYQPQHF
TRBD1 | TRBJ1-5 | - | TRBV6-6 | TGTGCCAGCAGTTACAGGGGGCTCAATCAGCCCCAGCATTTT | CASSYRGLNQPQHF
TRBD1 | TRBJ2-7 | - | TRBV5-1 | TGCGCCAGCAGCTTGGGGACAGGGCTACAGTACTTC | CASSLGTGLQYF
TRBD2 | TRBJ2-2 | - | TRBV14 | TGTGCCAGCAGCCCTAGCGGGGACAACACCGGGGAGCTGTTTTTT | CASSPSGDNTGELFF
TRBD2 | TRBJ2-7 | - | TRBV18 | TGTGCCAGCTCACCGGGCAGCGGGAGGTCCTACGAGCAGTACTTC | CASSPGSGRSYEQYF
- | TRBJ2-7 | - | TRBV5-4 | TGTGCCAGCAGCCCCCGGGCGAACTACGAGCAGTACTTC | CASSPRANYEQYF
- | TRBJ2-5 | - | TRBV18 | TGTGCCAGCTCACCGACAGGGAGGGAGACCCAGTACTTC | CASSPTGRETQYF